This T cell receptor (beta chain) stems from a study of T-cell memory formation after mild COVID-19. For the study at large: Across donors, TCR clusters were largely donor specific.

Trimming cost V 2 bases and J 1 base, with 13 bases left between them. The CDR3 is 16 residues long. CDR1 is KGHSH, CDR2 LQKENI, per germline. TCRdb re-called the 5' RACE reads through MiXCR, storing one row per CDR3 protein. The sample lists roughly 600,000 distinct CDR3 sequences, more than 15% occurring once. This rearrangement joins TRBV18 to TRBJ2-3; maybe TRBD1 (6 bases). Sequencing input: PBMCs or a T cell subset sorted from them (not recorded which). The sequence was collected from an adult woman who had mild COVID-19 (a few samples of this study predate the infection). Cell type and time point are not known. The chain's CDR3 is CASSPGGQWGTDTQYF. CDR3 bases: TGTGCCAGCTCACCAGGTGGACAGTGGGGCACAGATACGCAGTATTTT. Full variable domain (outside the CDR3, taken from reference TRBV18 and TRBJ2-3): NAGVMQNPRHLVRRRGQEARLRCSPMKGHSHVYWYRQLPEEGLKFMVYLQKENIIDESGMPKERFSAEFPKEGPSILRIQQVVRGDSAAYFCASSPGGQWGTDTQYFGPGTRLTVL.